Below, 23 T cell receptor beta chains from the same sample are listed, as sequenced in a study of long-term antiretroviral therapy in people with HIV. A v3.0 immunoSEQ assay was performed at survey level. The assay was immunoSEQ multiplex PCR, and TCRdb's table has in-frame clones only and misses some. The repertoire includes about 39,000 clones, around 85% of them detected once, and roughly 4% sits in the top ten. The source was unsorted PBMCs, collected 1.2 years after starting antiretroviral therapy. The receptors here all came from a woman aged 45-65 years with HIV.

V usage is TRBV20-1 and J usage is TRBJ1-1; no reliable D call. The germline gives CDR1 DFQATT, CDR2 SNEGSKA (reference sequence). This CDR3 comprises 10 residues. V lost 4 bases to trimming and J lost 7 bases, with 7 bases between them. The CDR3 bases are TGCAGTGCTATTTTCGTTGAAGCTTTCTTT. It encodes CSAIFVEAFF.

The chain recombines TRBV27 with TRBJ2-2; D is perhaps TRBD1 (5 bases). CDR1 is MNHEY, CDR2 SMNVEV, per germline (reference sequence). CDR3 length: 15 residues. Trimming removed 5 bases at V and 1 base at J, with 11 bases between. CDR3 bases: TGTGCCAGCAGTCCCCCAGGGTTGAACACCGGGGAGCTGTTTTTT. It encodes CASSPPGLNTGELFF.

The gene calls are TRBV7-8 and TRBJ1-2; TRBD1 matches 7 bases. Germline V lookup: CDR1 SGHVS, CDR2 FQNEAQ. The CDR3 runs 15 residues. The V and J ends lost 6 bases and 7 bases, in that order; junction bases with no gene match: 14. As DNA, the CDR3 is TGTGCCAGCAGACTTGCGGAACAGGGGCAGGGTGGCTACACCTTC. Protein sequence: CASRLAEQGQGGYTF.

The chain employs TRBV19 and TRBJ2-3; 8 nucleotides agree with TRBD1. The germline V gene encodes CDR1 LNHDA and CDR2 SQIVND (reference sequence). J was trimmed by 0 bases and V by 4 bases; bases with no gene match: 3. CDR3 length equals 15 residues. This CDR3 reads CASSTTGGSTDTQYF. The CDR3 coding sequence is TGTGCCAGTAGTACTACAGGGGGTAGCACAGATACGCAGTATTTT.

The chain is built from TRBV27 and TRBJ2-3, with 8 bases aligning to TRBD2. CDR1 and CDR2 (germline): MNHEY, SMNVEV (reference sequence). CDR3 size: 14 residues. Trimming took 5 bases from V and 7 from J; bases not matched to a gene: 8. The CDR3 DNA sequence: TGTGCCAGCAGTCCAGGGACTAGGGCCCATACGCAGTATTTT. It is translated as CASSPGTRAHTQYF.

V and J are TRBV5-6 and TRBJ1-1; D unclear. This CDR3 contains 16 residues. Trimming shortened V by 4 bases and J by 3 bases, and 19 bases separated the two germline ends. CDR1 is SGHDT, CDR2 YYEEEE, per germline. The CDR3 is CASSPPGRALYTEAFF. Written as DNA, the CDR3 is TGTGCCAGCAGCCCCCCGGGGAGGGCTTTGTACACTGAAGCTTTCTTT.

The chain's CDR3 is CASSTQGGNTEAFF. The CDR3 bases are TGTGCCAGCAGTACACAGGGGGGGAACACTGAAGCTTTCTTT. V and J are TRBV18 and TRBJ1-1, with TRBD1 matching 8 bases. The CDR3 is made up of 14 amino acids. Germline lookup yields CDR1 KGHSH and CDR2 LQKENI. The ends lost 8 bases at V and 1 base at J; junction bases unmatched: 6. Full variable domain (missing parts from reference TRBV18 and TRBJ1-1): NAGVMQNPRHLVRRRGQEARLRCSPMKGHSHVYWYRQLPEEGLKFMVYLQKENIIDESGMPKERFSAEFPKEGPSILRIQQVVRGDSAAYFCASSTQGGNTEAFFGQGTRLTVV.

The gene calls are TRBV6-1 and TRBJ1-2; the D is unclear. The V end was cut by 3 bases, the J end by 5 bases, with 19 bases between. Germline values: CDR1 MNHNS, CDR2 SASEGT. The CDR3 runs 16 residues. The CDR3, as DNA: TGTGCCAGCAGTGATCCTCCTGAGATAACTCAGTATGGCTACACCTTC. It encodes CASSDPPEITQYGYTF.

This sequence joins TRBV5-1 and TRBJ1-2; D remains ambiguous. CDR1 is SGHRS, CDR2 YFSETQ, per germline. V lost 2 bases, J lost 0 bases, and 11 bases lay in between. The CDR3 runs 15 residues. The CDR3 loop is CASSLSISSNYGYTF. The CDR3, as DNA: TGCGCCAGCAGCTTATCGATTTCTTCTAACTATGGCTACACCTTC.

This clone was seen a few times. The J gene is TRBJ2-7, the V gene TRBV5-1; D not certain. The CDR3 has 13 amino acids. CDR1 and CDR2 from the germline V gene are SGHRS and YFSETQ. The ends were cut back, 7 bases at V and 0 bases at J, with 11 bases in the middle. The CDR3 DNA follows: TGCGCCAGCGGGCCTTCGAGCTCCTACGAGCAGTACTTC. Encoded protein: CASGPSSSYEQYF.

This chain joins TRBV6-5 and TRBJ2-3; the D gene is possibly TRBD2 (6 bases). Germline CDR1 and CDR2: MNHEY and SVGAGI. The CDR3 length is 15 residues. The V gene lost 3 bases and the J gene lost 2 bases, with 12 bases spanning the gap. The CDR3: CASSYGTGDTDTQYF. The CDR3 bases are TGTGCCAGCAGTTATGGGACGGGGGACACAGATACGCAGTATTTT.

V is TRBV7-9 and J is TRBJ1-5, with 7 bases lining up with TRBD1. CDR3 length: 15 amino acids. Losses at the gene ends were 1 base for V and 4 bases for J; bases not matched to a gene: 4. Germline CDR1 and CDR2: SEHNR and FQNEAQ (reference sequence). The CDR3 loop is CASSLEGTANQPQHF. The CDR3 nucleotides read TGTGCCAGCAGCTTAGAAGGGACAGCTAATCAGCCCCAGCATTTT.

The rearrangement uses TRBV7-9 and TRBJ2-1; 9 bases are a match to TRBD2. After removal of 3 bases from V and 10 bases from J, the junction contained 4 bases not matched to a gene. The CDR3 extends over 13 amino acids. Germline lookup yields CDR1 SEHNR and CDR2 FQNEAQ (reference sequence). The CDR3 DNA is TGTGCCAGCAGCTTCGGGCTAGCGGGGGAGCAGTTCTTC. It yields the protein CASSFGLAGEQFF.

The chain employs TRBV7-2 and TRBJ2-7, with 8 bases matching TRBD1. Germline lookup yields CDR1 SGHTA and CDR2 FQGNSA. The CDR3 length is 15 residues. The J segment lost 4 bases and the V segment lost 2 bases, leaving 7 bases of the junction unmatched. In nucleotides, the CDR3 is TGTGCCAGCAGCTTACAGGGGGCGACGGCTTACGAGCAGTACTTC. Its translation: CASSLQGATAYEQYF. The full variable domain, its missing parts supplied by reference TRBV7-2 and TRBJ2-7, is GAGVSQSPSNKVTEKGKDVELRCDPISGHTALYWYRQSLGQGLEFLIYFQGNSAPDKSGLPSDRFSAERTGGSVSTLTIQRTQQEDSAVYLCASSLQGATAYEQYFGPGTRLTVT.

Worth noting for this clone: A junction boundary mismatches the germline segment, possibly from a read error. V and J are TRBV18 and TRBJ2-2; D is unclear. CDR3 size: 15 residues. Germline V gene sequence: CDR1 KGHSH, CDR2 LQKENI. CDR3 nucleotides: TGTGCCAGCTCTCCACAGTGGAGTTTCACCGGGGAGCTGTTTTTT. This gives the protein CASSPQWSFTGELFF.

This chain uses TRBV7-3 with TRBJ2-1; 13 nucleotides agree with TRBD2. The junction had 0 bases not matched to a gene; V was cut back by 3 bases and J by 4 bases. The CDR3 consists of 15 residues. Germline-derived CDR1 and CDR2 are SGHTA and FQGTGA. The CDR3: CASSLTSGGYNEQFF. The CDR3 DNA reads as TGTGCCAGCAGCTTGACTAGCGGGGGGTACAATGAGCAGTTCTTC. The full variable domain, rest sourced from reference TRBV7-3 and TRBJ2-1, is GAGVSQTPSNKVTEKGKYVELRCDPISGHTALYWYRQSLGQGPEFLIYFQGTGAADDSGLPNDRFFAVRPEGSVSTLKIQRTERGDSAVYLCASSLTSGGYNEQFFGPGTRLTVL.

The V and J genes are TRBV5-4 and TRBJ1-2; D is undetermined. Germline V gene data show CDR1 as SGHNT and CDR2 as YYREEE (reference sequence). CDR3 length: 13 amino acids. Trimming left V 2 bases short and J 4 bases short, with 9 bases between. This CDR3 is CASSFPGLYGYTF. CDR3 in DNA: TGTGCCAGCAGCTTTCCCGGGCTCTATGGCTACACCTTC.

In this sample, this clone turned up once. The chain uses TRBV6-1 and TRBJ1-4; TRBD1 aligns across 7 bases. The CDR3 is made up of 12 amino acids. V shed 6 bases, J shed 5 bases, and the junction held 0 bases outside the gene matches. Germline V gives CDR1 MNHNS, CDR2 SASEGT. The CDR3 protein is CASRTGNEKLFF. The CDR3 DNA reads as TGTGCCAGCAGGACAGGGAATGAAAAACTGTTTTTT.

J is TRBJ2-2 and V is TRBV5-8; tentatively, D is TRBD1 (5 bases). Germline CDR1 is SGHTS and CDR2 is YDEGEE. The CDR3 is 14 amino acids. Between the trimmed V and J ends, which lost 4 bases and 4 bases, there was a span of 11 bases. DNA for the CDR3: TGTGCCAGCAGCCTCAGACAGACCACCGGGGAGCTGTTTTTT. This sequence encodes CASSLRQTTGELFF.

This clone was counted a few times. V gene TRBV27 combines with J gene TRBJ2-7, with 7 bases fitting TRBD1. This CDR3 spans 11 amino acids. J lost 12 bases, V lost 5 bases, and 7 bases had no gene match. Germline V gene sequence: CDR1 MNHEY, CDR2 SMNVEV (reference sequence). The CDR3 sequence is CASSLDRTLYF. CDR3 sequence (DNA): TGTGCCAGCAGTCTGGACAGGACGCTGTACTTC.

V usage is TRBV5-1 and J usage is TRBJ2-1; D ambiguous. CDR1 and CDR2 from the germline V gene are SGHRS and YFSETQ. This CDR3 comprises 14 residues. V lost 0 bases, J lost 0 bases, and 4 bases lay in between. The CDR3 DNA reads TGCGCCAGCAGCTTGGTGGGCTCCTACAATGAGCAGTTCTTC. Residues: CASSLVGSYNEQFF.

The chain uses TRBV6-5 and TRBJ2-3; no definite D call. Germline CDR1 MNHEY, CDR2 SVGAGI. V gave up 4 bases and J gave up 0 bases, with 8 bases separating them. This CDR3 has 14 amino acids. The CDR3 protein is CASSWSTSTDTQYF. CDR3 bases: TGTGCCAGCAGTTGGTCAACTAGCACAGATACGCAGTATTTT.

This clone was found a few times. The V gene is TRBV5-6, the J gene TRBJ2-7; either TRBD1 or TRBD2 may fit D (5 bases each). V was pared by 0 bases and J by 5 bases, with 24 bases between. CDR3 length: 18 residues. CDR1 is SGHDT and CDR2 is YYEEEE in the germline V gene. The CDR3 sequence: CASSLVAATGTRWDEQYF. For the CDR3, the DNA is TGTGCCAGCAGCTTGGTAGCTGCGACCGGGACGAGGTGGGACGAGCAGTACTTC.